This is a list of T cell receptor beta chains from one sample in a study of blood T cell repertoires in COVID-19. Here immunoSEQ multiplex PCR was the method, and the copy in TCRdb shows in-frame clones only, minus some. The data contain roughly 140,000 clones, more than 80% of them seen just once; the ten biggest clones take up approximately 9%. Input material: peripheral blood. The receptor source for this set is a woman over 75 in a cohort sampled during active or convalescent COVID-19. The conserved cysteine and the conserved F or W are not part of the CDR3 here.

J,V,CDR3
TRBJ2-2,TRBV7-6,ASSFIPDKSGGELF
TRBJ2-1,TRBV6-4,ASSYSGGASNEQF
TRBJ2-5,TRBV11-2,ASSDPYRGQETQY
TRBJ1-2,TRBV4-3,ASSQPASRDGYT
TRBJ2-5,TRBV5-4,ASSLTGRQETQY
TRBJ2-3,TRBV5-4,ASSRGNTQY
TRBJ2-6,TRBV24-1,ATSETGSGANVLT
TRBJ2-3,TRBV24-1,ATSDGGTDTQY
TRBJ1-5,TRBV6-4,ASRGGQGRYQPQH
TRBJ2-5,TRBV7-9,ASSSQIQETQY
TRBJ1-6,TRBV4-1,ASSQWEGQGSSYNSPLH
TRBJ1-4,TRBV19,ASSTQYISTNEKLF
TRBJ1-5,TRBV19,ASSLGQTSNQPQH
TRBJ2-1,TRBV4-2,ASSQDSSGGGHEQF
TRBJ2-5,TRBV3-1/TRBV3-2,ASSPGRETQY
TRBJ2-1,TRBV28,ASRPGGGASYNEQF
TRBJ2-5,TRBV28,ASSSRGETQY
TRBJ1-5,TRBV6-2/TRBV6-3,ASSYLGQGGQPQH
TRBJ1-2,TRBV19,ASRRQGLGYT
TRBJ2-2,TRBV7-9,ASDEGATGELF
TRBJ1-5,TRBV6-6,ASSSNSNQPQH
TRBJ2-2,TRBV6-5,ASRFGQGAFGELF
TRBJ1-4,TRBV27,ASSWNRGSTNEKLF
TRBJ2-7,TRBV18,ASSPLTTGEFSYEQY
TRBJ1-6,TRBV30,AWSPGQGAQVDSPLH
TRBJ1-6,TRBV9,ASSPQPRGDRNSPLH
TRBJ1-2,TRBV28,ASRLGGESYT
TRBJ1-2,TRBV30,AWNPGTGYGYT
TRBJ1-1,TRBV7-9,ASSLEQGRAF
TRBJ2-7,TRBV3-1/TRBV3-2,ASSRRNEQY
TRBJ1-6,TRBV2,ASRLVVSSPLH
TRBJ1-2,TRBV5-5,ASSLVGQGYYGYT
TRBJ2-3,TRBV29-1,SFSTGGHSTDTQY
TRBJ1-3,TRBV6-5,ASTFRVAGNTIY
TRBJ2-5,TRBV5-4,ASSGRGAGVRKETQY
TRBJ1-1,TRBV5-4,ASSPGVGMNTEAF
TRBJ2-6,TRBV5-1,ASRYGQGGGANVLT
TRBJ1-5,TRBV30,AWSVGVGTGGNQPQH
TRBJ1-1,TRBV3-1/TRBV3-2,ASSQYGYRNTEAF
TRBJ1-5,TRBV18,ASSSGQGKPQH
TRBJ1-4,TRBV29-1,SAWEDGANEKLF
TRBJ1-2,TRBV5-1,ASSLAGGNYGYT
TRBJ2-1,TRBV28,ASSLRGGWSYNEQF
TRBJ1-1,TRBV19,ASSISSGVTEAF